This T cell receptor beta chain derives from a study of Ad26.COV2.S vaccination and SARS-CoV-2 variants. Study overall: Intramuscularly, Ad26.COV2.S was given either once or twice, 56 days apart. Study results and caveats: Responses of T cells in total may have been underestimated by the TCR breadth and depth analyses. Similar non-spike TCR breadth was observed in recipients of vaccine and of placebo. Spike-specific CD8+ and CD4+ T cell responses reportedly showed substantial breadth after vaccination.

Produced via immunoSEQ multiplex PCR; TCRdb's table is partial and in-frame only. Of 350,000 to 400,000 clones in the sample, roughly nine tenths were seen once. Comments on this clone: Antigen specificity is unknown.

Indicated treatment: 15 to 20 received Ad26.COV2.S at low or high dose, single or two shots; 5 received placebo; per-sample allocation not given. Repertoires come from day 63 after the first vaccine or placebo injection. V lost 3 bases, J lost 2 bases, and 12 bases lay in between. The length of the CDR3 is 15 residues. The germline V gene has CDR1 LNHDA and CDR2 SQIVND (reference sequence). This receptor was taken from a person aged 18-65 years who received the Ad26.COV2.S COVID-19 vaccine or a placebo. This rearrangement joins TRBV19 to TRBJ2-3, with D possibly called TRBD1 or TRBD2 (5 bases each). Sequenced material: peripheral blood, taken in a trial of Ad26.COV2.S vaccine versus placebo. The CDR3 nucleotides are TGTGCCAGTAGTATCTCCGGGACGATCACAGATACGCAGTATTTT. It yields the protein CASSISGTITDTQYF.